This TCR beta chain was identified during a study of response to subunit inactivated influenza vaccine. This clonotype was seen only a few times. TCRdb itself ran the RT-PCR reads through MiXCR, one entry per CDR3 protein. The data hold hundreds of thousands of distinct CDR3 sequences, with less than 20% observed a single time. The length of the CDR3 is 17 residues. V gave up 5 bases and J gave up 0 bases; unmatched junction bases: 6. Per the germline V gene, CDR1 is SEHNR and CDR2 is FQNEAQ (reference sequence). The sample was PBMCs from blood, taken roughly 12 days after vaccination. This chain joins TRBV7-9 and TRBJ2-1; 11 bases align to TRBD2. The clonotype originates from a man aged 50-60 years who received an inactivated influenza vaccine. The CDR3 loop reads CASSGRTSGSSYNEQFF. CDR3 in DNA: TGTGCCAGCAGCGGCCGGACTAGCGGGTCCTCCTACAATGAGCAGTTCTTC.